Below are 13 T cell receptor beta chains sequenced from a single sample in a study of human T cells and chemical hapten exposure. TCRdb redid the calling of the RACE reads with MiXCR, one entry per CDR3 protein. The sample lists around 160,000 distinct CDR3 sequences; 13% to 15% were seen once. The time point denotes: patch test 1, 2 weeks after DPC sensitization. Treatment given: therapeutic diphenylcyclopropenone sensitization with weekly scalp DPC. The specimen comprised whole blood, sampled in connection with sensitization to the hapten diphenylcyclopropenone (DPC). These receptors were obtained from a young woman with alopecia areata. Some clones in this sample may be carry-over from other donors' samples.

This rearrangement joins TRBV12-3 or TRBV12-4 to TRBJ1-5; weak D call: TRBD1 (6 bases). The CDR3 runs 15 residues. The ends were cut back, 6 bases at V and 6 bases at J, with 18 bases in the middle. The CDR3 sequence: CASSPPRGAGQPQHF. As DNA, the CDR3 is TGTGCCAGCAGCCCCCCCCGGGGGGCTGGTCAGCCCCAGCATTTT.

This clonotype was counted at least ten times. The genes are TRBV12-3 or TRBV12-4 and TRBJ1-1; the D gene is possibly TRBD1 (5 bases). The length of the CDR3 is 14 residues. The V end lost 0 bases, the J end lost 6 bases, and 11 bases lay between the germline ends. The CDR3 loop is CASSLAAGSPEAFF. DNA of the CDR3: TGTGCCAGCAGTTTAGCTGCAGGGAGTCCTGAAGCTTTCTTT.

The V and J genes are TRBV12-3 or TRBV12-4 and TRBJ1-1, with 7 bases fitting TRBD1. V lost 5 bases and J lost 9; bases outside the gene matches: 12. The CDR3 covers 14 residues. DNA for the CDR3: TGTGCCAGCAGTGACCAGACAGGGCGCGTCCAAGCTTTCTTT. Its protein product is CASSDQTGRVQAFF.

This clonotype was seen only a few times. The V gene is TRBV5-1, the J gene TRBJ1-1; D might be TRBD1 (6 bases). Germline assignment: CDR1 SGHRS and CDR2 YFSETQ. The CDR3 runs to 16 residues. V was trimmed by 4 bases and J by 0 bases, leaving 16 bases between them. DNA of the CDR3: TGCGCCAGCAGCCCCGGGACACTGCTAATGAACACTGAAGCTTTCTTT. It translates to CASSPGTLLMNTEAFF.

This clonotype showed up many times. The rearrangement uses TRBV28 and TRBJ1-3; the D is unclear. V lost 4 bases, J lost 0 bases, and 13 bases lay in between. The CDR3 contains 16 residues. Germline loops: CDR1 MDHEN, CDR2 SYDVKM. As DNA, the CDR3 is TGTGCCAGCAGTTCGGGCGGAACACTCTCTGGAAACACCATATATTTT. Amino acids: CASSSGGTLSGNTIYF. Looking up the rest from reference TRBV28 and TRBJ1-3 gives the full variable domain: DVKVTQSSRYLVKRTGEKVFLECVQDMDHENMFWYRQDPGLGLRLIYFSYDVKMKEKGDIPEGYSVSREKKERFSLILESASTNQTSMYLCASSSGGTLSGNTIYFGEGSWLTVV.

The CDR3 sequence is CASSASGSGTQYF. CDR3 coding DNA: TGTGCCAGCAGTGCCAGCGGTTCGGGTACGCAGTATTTT. This chain connects TRBV25-1 to TRBJ2-3, with D possibly matching TRBD2 (5 bases). CDR3 length equals 13 residues. Trimming pared 4 bases from V and 8 bases from J, leaving 13 bases between. Germline CDR1 is MGHDK and CDR2 is SYGVNS. Supplemented by reference TRBV25-1 and TRBJ2-3, the full variable domain reads EADIYQTPRYLVIGTGKKITLECSQTMGHDKMYWYQQDPGMELHLIHYSYGVNSTEKGDLSSESTVSRIRTEHFPLTLESARPSHTSQYLCASSASGSGTQYFGPGTRLTVL.

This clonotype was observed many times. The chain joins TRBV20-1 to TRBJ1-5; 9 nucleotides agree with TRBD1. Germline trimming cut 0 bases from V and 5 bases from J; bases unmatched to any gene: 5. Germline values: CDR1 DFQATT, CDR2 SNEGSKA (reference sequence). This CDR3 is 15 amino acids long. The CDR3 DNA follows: TGCAGTGCTAGAGACCGAAGGACAGGGGATCAGCCCCAGCATTTT. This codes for CSARDRRTGDQPQHF.

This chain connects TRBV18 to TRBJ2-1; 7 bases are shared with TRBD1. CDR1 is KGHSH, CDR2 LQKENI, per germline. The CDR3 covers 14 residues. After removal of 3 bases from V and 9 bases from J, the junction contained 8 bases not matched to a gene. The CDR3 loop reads CASSPLDRAVEQFF. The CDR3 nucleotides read TGTGCCAGCTCACCTTTAGACAGGGCGGTTGAGCAGTTCTTC.

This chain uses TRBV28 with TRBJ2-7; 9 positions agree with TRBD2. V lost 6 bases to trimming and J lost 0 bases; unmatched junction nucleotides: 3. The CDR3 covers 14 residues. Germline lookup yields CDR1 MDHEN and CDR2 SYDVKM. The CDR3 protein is CASRAGGTSYEQYF. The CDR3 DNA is TGTGCCAGCAGAGCGGGGGGCACCTCCTACGAGCAGTACTTC.

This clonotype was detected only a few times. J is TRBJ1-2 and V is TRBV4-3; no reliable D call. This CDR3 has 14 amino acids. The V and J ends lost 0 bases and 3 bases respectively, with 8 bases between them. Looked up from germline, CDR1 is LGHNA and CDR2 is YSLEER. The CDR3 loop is CASSQERVHYGYTF. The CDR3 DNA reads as TGCGCCAGCAGCCAAGAGCGGGTGCACTATGGCTACACCTTC.

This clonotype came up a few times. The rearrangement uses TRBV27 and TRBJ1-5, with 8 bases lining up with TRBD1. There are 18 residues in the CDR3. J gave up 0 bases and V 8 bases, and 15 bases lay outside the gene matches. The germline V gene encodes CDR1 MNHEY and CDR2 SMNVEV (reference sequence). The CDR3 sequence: CASSSRDRRKYSNQPQHF. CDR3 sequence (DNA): TGTGCCAGCTCCTCCCGGGACAGGAGAAAATATAGCAATCAGCCCCAGCATTTT.

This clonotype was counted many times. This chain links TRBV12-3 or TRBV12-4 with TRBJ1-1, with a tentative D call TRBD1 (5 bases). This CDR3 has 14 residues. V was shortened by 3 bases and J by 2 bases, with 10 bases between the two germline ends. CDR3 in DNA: TGTGCCAGCAGTTTTAGACAGTCCAACACTGAAGCTTTCTTT. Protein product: CASSFRQSNTEAFF.

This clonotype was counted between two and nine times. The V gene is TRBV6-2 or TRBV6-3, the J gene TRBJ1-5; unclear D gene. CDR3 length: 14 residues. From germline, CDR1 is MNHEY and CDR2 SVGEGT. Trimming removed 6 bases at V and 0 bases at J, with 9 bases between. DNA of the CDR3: TGTGCCAGCAGAGAAGATTATAGCAATCAGCCCCAGCATTTT. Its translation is CASREDYSNQPQHF.